A single sample is the source of the 24 T cell receptor beta chains below, sequenced in a study of blood T cells in healthy people across ages. Next came a second PCR, run for about 7 to 12 cycles, which used a sample-barcoded 5' primer along with a J-beta primer mix. TCRdb itself ran the 5' RACE reads through MiXCR, one entry per CDR3 protein. Among some 1 million distinct CDR3 sequences listed, 45% were seen once. Sequencing input: blood. The receptors originated from a woman in her sixties in good health.

The rearrangement uses TRBV4-1 and TRBJ1-1; 7 bases fit TRBD1. The germline V gene encodes CDR1 MGHRA and CDR2 YSYEKL. CDR3 size: 15 residues. V shed 2 bases, J shed 5 bases, and the junction held 8 bases outside the gene matches. CDR3 sequence: CASSQPLVRGTEAFF. The CDR3 coding sequence is TGCGCCAGCAGCCAACCACTGGTCAGGGGGACTGAAGCTTTCTTT.

This clonotype was seen more than once but under ten times. The CDR3 nucleotides are TGTGCCAGCAGCGGAGCGCGACGTCAGGCCTACGAGCAGTACTTC. It encodes CASSGARRQAYEQYF. The V gene is TRBV7-9, the J gene TRBJ2-7; no reliable D call. Trimming took 5 bases from V and 2 from J, leaving 16 bases between them. The CDR3 length is 15 residues. The germline V gene encodes CDR1 SEHNR and CDR2 FQNEAQ (reference sequence).

This clonotype was recorded a few times. V is TRBV27 and J is TRBJ2-7; 11 nucleotides match TRBD1. Germline trimming cut 4 bases from V and 3 bases from J; bases unmatched to any gene: 5. Per germline, CDR1 MNHEY and CDR2 SMNVEV (reference sequence). CDR3 length equals 15 residues. CDR3 region: CASSSGQGAVYEQYF. The CDR3 DNA is TGTGCCAGCAGTTCCGGACAGGGGGCAGTCTACGAGCAGTACTTC.

The chain is built from TRBV18 and TRBJ2-4; TRBD1 agrees at 10 bases. With the DNA end fitting TRBJ2-5 better, the J assignment may be wrong. Looked up from germline, CDR1 is KGHSH and CDR2 is LQKENI. The CDR3 is made up of 15 amino acids. CDR3 nucleotides: TGTGCCAGCTCATCGAGGACAGGGGGGATAGAGACCCAGTACTTC. It translates to CASSSRTGGIETQYF.

This clonotype has ten or more counts. The CDR3: CATRRGENQPQHF. CDR3 DNA: TGTGCCACCCGGAGGGGGGAGAATCAGCCCCAGCATTTT. The V gene is TRBV6-5, the J gene TRBJ1-5; D might be TRBD1 (6 bases). Per the germline V gene, CDR1 is MNHEY and CDR2 is SVGAGI. CDR3 length equals 13 residues. V shed 10 bases and J shed 4 bases, with 14 bases lying between them.

This chain connects TRBV6-1 to TRBJ1-5; D perhaps matches TRBD1 (6 bases). Germline V gives CDR1 MNHNS, CDR2 SASEGT. V was clipped by 2 bases and J by 13 bases, with 12 bases between them. The length of the CDR3 is 12 residues. The CDR3 bases are TGTGCCAGCAGTGAATATCAGGGGCCTCAGCATTTT. Translated, it gives CASSEYQGPQHF.

There are many counts of this clonotype. Here the CDR3 reads CAISVSGGAGTNEKLFF. In DNA form, the CDR3 reads TGTGCCATCAGTGTATCGGGGGGCGCAGGAACTAATGAAAAACTGTTTTTT. The genes are TRBV10-3 and TRBJ1-4; TRBD1 might be the D (6 bases). V was shortened by 4 bases and J by 1 base, with 16 bases between the two germline ends. The CDR3 is 17 amino acids. Germline loops: CDR1 ENHRY, CDR2 SYGVKD.

The genes are TRBV20-1 and TRBJ2-7; 11 bases map to TRBD2. The germline V gene has CDR1 DFQATT and CDR2 SNEGSKA (reference sequence). CDR3 size: 14 residues. Losses at the gene ends were 5 bases for V and 0 bases for J; bases not matched to a gene: 3. The CDR3 sequence: CSALTSGNSYEQYF. The CDR3 coding sequence is TGCAGTGCTCTGACTAGCGGGAACTCCTACGAGCAGTACTTC.

V usage is TRBV11-2 and J usage is TRBJ1-4; D possibly corresponds to TRBD1 (5 bases). Between the trimmed V and J ends, which lost 0 bases and 7 bases, there was a span of 15 bases. This CDR3 contains 16 residues. Germline loops: CDR1 SGHAT, CDR2 FQNNGV. The CDR3 DNA sequence: TGTGCCAGCAGCTTAGAAGGCGGGGCTCCCCTTGAAAAACTGTTTTTT. Protein sequence: CASSLEGGAPLEKLFF.

Remarks on this clonotype: Compared with germline, one end of the junction differs, possibly owing to a read error. The chain's CDR3 is CTTSRVVGSNYEQYF. The CDR3 region has the DNA TGTACCACCAGCAGAGTGGTCGGGAGTAACTACGAGCAGTACTTC. V and J are TRBV15 and TRBJ2-7, with D maybe TRBD2 (6 bases). Germline CDR1 is LNHNV and CDR2 is YYDKDF (reference sequence). The CDR3 is 15 amino acids.

The CDR3 DNA is TGTGCCAGCAGTTCCCCAGTGAGCGAGCAGTACTTC. Amino acids: CASSSPVSEQYF. V and J are TRBV12-3 or TRBV12-4 and TRBJ2-5; D ambiguous. Gene TRBJ2-7 matches the end of the DNA better, so the J call may be wrong. This CDR3 is built from 12 residues.

V is TRBV12-3 or TRBV12-4 and J is TRBJ2-1, with D tentatively TRBD1 (6 bases). The CDR3 is made up of 14 amino acids. V was clipped by 9 bases and J by 10 bases, with 22 bases between them. CDR3 DNA: TGTGCCAGTCAAAAGAACGTGGGGGCTTGGGAGCAGTTCTTC. Amino acids: CASQKNVGAWEQFF.

This rearrangement joins TRBV14 to TRBJ2-7; TRBD2 matches at 7 bases. Unmatched junction bases numbered 22, after V lost 2 bases and J lost 3 bases. This CDR3 is 20 amino acids long. Germline-derived CDR1 and CDR2 are SGHDN and FVKESK. The CDR3 DNA reads as TGTGCCAGCAGCCAAAAGAGGGCAAGCGGGGCCAAATGGGGCTTCTACGAGCAGTACTTC. It codes for CASSQKRASGAKWGFYEQYF.

The chain couples TRBV9 to TRBJ2-3; 11 bases map to TRBD2. Germline CDR1 and CDR2: SGDLS and YYNGEE. The CDR3 has 20 residues. Trimming removed 0 bases from V and 4 bases from J; junction bases left unmatched: 16. CDR3: CASSVGTSGRIERFADTQYF. Here the CDR3 DNA reads TGTGCCAGCAGCGTAGGTACTAGCGGGAGAATTGAAAGGTTTGCAGATACGCAGTATTTT.

This clonotype was counted between two and nine times. The V call is TRBV29-1, the J call TRBJ2-1; D is unclear. This CDR3 comprises 10 residues. In germline, CDR1 is SQVTM, CDR2 ANQGSEA. The germline V and J ends were trimmed by 4 bases and 10 bases, with 8 bases remaining between them. For the CDR3, the DNA is TGCAGCGTTGGAACGAGCGAGCAGTTCTTC. It codes for CSVGTSEQFF.

V is TRBV5-1 and J is TRBJ2-1; no reliable D call. CDR1 is SGHRS and CDR2 is YFSETQ in the germline V gene. V lost 7 bases and J 0 bases, leaving 17 bases between the germline ends. This CDR3 is 16 amino acids long. This CDR3 reads CASSTDITFSYNEQFF. DNA for the CDR3: TGCGCCAGCTCCACTGACATTACCTTCTCCTACAATGAGCAGTTCTTC. The full variable domain, in which reference TRBV5-1 and TRBJ2-1 provide the parts outside the CDR3, is KAGVTQTPRYLIKTRGQQVTLSCSPISGHRSVSWYQQTPGQGLQFLFEYFSETQRNKGNFPGRFSGRQFSNSRSEMNVSTLELGDSALYLCASSTDITFSYNEQFFGPGTRLTVL.

This clonotype was observed a few times. The rearrangement joins TRBV5-1 to TRBJ1-2; TRBD1 might be the D (6 bases). The CDR3 spans 13 residues. The V and J ends lost 4 bases and 3 bases respectively, with 10 bases between them. Germline loops: CDR1 SGHRS, CDR2 YFSETQ. CDR3 amino acids: CASSQDSYYGYTF. In nucleotides, the CDR3 is TGCGCCAGCAGCCAGGACAGTTACTATGGCTACACCTTC.

V gene TRBV28 combines with J gene TRBJ2-5, with D possibly TRBD1 on 6 matching bases. V was trimmed by 4 bases and J by 11 bases, leaving 23 bases between them. CDR3 length: 15 residues. Germline assignment: CDR1 MDHEN and CDR2 SYDVKM. The CDR3 DNA is TGTGCCAGCAGTTCCCCGGGCGTGGGGGCGAATGAGCAGTACTTC. Translating gives CASSSPGVGANEQYF.

This clonotype was counted between two and nine times. The genes are TRBV20-1 and TRBJ2-5; D possibly corresponds to TRBD1 (6 bases). V was clipped by 5 bases and J by 1 base, with 20 bases between them. Germline CDR1 reads DFQATT; CDR2 reads SNEGSKA (reference sequence). The CDR3 sequence is 16 residues long. The CDR3 region is CSAYGWYGDTQETQYF. CDR3 nucleotides: TGCAGTGCTTATGGGTGGTATGGGGACACCCAAGAGACCCAGTACTTC.

The chain has TRBV14 and TRBJ2-2; 8 bases align to TRBD1. From germline, CDR1 is SGHDN and CDR2 FVKESK. The CDR3 runs 16 residues. Trimming cost V 2 bases and J 2 bases; bases outside gene matches: 4. CDR3 in amino acids: CASSQRQGINTGELFF. The DNA of the CDR3 is TGTGCCAGCAGCCAACGACAGGGGATAAACACCGGGGAGCTGTTTTTT. The full variable domain, its missing parts supplied by reference TRBV14 and TRBJ2-2, is EAGVTQFPSHSVIEKGQTVTLRCDPISGHDNLYWYRRVMGKEIKFLLHFVKESKQDESGMPNNRFLAERTGGTYSTLKVQPAELEDSGVYFCASSQRQGINTGELFFGEGSRLTVL.

The chain couples TRBV3-1 to TRBJ2-1, with D uncertain. Germline V gene lookup returns CDR1 LGHDT and CDR2 YNNKEL (reference sequence). This CDR3 region has 15 residues. V lost 0 bases, J lost 0 bases, and 6 bases lay in between. This CDR3 is CASSQEGRSYNEQFF. The CDR3 DNA is TGTGCCAGCAGCCAAGAGGGCCGCTCCTACAATGAGCAGTTCTTC.

Only a few counts were recorded for this clonotype. This CDR3 reads CSAREAGGPLHEQFF. The CDR3 region has the DNA TGCAGTGCTAGAGAGGCGGGAGGGCCTTTACATGAGCAGTTCTTC. The chain uses TRBV20-1 and TRBJ2-1, with 9 bases aligning to TRBD2. There are 15 residues in the CDR3. Germline assignment: CDR1 DFQATT and CDR2 SNEGSKA (reference sequence). J was trimmed by 8 bases and V by 0 bases; bases with no gene match: 8.

This clonotype appeared a single time. The CDR3 nucleotides read TGCAGCGTTGTCGTCCGCTCCTACGAGCAGTACTTC. It specifies CSVVVRSYEQYF. The J gene is TRBJ2-7, the V gene TRBV29-1, with D unresolved. Between the trimmed V and J ends, which lost 4 bases and 0 bases, there was a span of 7 bases. This CDR3 region has 12 residues. Germline assignment: CDR1 SQVTM and CDR2 ANQGSEA.

This rearrangement joins TRBV28 to TRBJ2-1; 7 bases line up with TRBD1. From germline, CDR1 is MDHEN and CDR2 SYDVKM. CDR3 length: 17 amino acids. Trimming cost V 0 bases and J 3 bases; bases outside gene matches: 8. CDR3 loop: CASSLWDRPTLYNEQFF. The DNA of the CDR3 is TGTGCCAGCAGTTTATGGGACAGGCCTACCCTCTACAATGAGCAGTTCTTC.